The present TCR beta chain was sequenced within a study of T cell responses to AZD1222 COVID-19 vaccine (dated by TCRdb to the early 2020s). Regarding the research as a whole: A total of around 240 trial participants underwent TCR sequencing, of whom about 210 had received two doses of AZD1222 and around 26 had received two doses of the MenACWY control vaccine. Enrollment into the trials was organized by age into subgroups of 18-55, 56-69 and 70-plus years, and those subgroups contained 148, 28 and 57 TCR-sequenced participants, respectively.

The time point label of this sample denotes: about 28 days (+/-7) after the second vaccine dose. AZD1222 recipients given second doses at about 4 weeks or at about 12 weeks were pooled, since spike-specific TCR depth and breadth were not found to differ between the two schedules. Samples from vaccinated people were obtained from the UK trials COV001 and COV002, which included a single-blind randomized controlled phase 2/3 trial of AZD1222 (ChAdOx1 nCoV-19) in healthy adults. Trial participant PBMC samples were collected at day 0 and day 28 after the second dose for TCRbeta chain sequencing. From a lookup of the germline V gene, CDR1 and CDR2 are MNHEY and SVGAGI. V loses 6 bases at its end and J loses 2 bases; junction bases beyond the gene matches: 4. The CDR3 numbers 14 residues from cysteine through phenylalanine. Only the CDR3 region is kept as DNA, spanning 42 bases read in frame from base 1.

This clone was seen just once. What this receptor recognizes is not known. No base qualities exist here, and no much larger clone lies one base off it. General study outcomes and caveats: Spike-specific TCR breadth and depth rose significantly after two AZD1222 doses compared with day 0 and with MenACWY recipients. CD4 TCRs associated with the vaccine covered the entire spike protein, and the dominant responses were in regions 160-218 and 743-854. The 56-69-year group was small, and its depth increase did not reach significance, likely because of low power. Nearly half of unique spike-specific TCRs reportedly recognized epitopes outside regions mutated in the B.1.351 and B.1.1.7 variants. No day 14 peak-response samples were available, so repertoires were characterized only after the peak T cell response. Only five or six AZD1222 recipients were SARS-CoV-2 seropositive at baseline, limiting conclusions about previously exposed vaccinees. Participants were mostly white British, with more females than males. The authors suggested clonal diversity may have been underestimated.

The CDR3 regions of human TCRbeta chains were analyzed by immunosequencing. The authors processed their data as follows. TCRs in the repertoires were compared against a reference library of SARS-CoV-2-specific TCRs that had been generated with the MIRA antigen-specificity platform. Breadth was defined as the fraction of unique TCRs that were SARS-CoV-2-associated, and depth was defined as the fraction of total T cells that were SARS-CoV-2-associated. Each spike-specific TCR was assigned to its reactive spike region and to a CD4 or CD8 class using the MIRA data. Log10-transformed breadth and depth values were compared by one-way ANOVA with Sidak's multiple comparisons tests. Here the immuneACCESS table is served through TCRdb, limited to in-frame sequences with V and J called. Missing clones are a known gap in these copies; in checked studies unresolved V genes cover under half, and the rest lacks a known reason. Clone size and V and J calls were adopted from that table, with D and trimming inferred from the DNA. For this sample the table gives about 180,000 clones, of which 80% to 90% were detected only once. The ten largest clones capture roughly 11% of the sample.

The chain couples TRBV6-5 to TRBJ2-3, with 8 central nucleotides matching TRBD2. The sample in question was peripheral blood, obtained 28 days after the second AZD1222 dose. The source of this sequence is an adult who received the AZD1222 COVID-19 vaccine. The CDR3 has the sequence CASRVSGNTDTQYF. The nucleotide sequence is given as TGTGCCAGCAGGGTTAGCGGGAACACAGATACGCAGTATTTT.